Listed below are T cell receptor beta chains from one sample, sequenced in a study of T cell clones after liver transplantation. Sequenced by immunoSEQ multiplex PCR; TCRdb stores in-frame clones only, minus some. The sample contains about 120,000 clones, 90% of which appear only once. Sequenced here: CD4+ T cells from blood, sampled 12 months after liver transplant. The receptors originated from a human patient who received a liver transplant. The T cells may come from the graft donor. Each CDR3 is given with its conserved first and last residue. Each record gives: J gene, V gene, clone size, D gene, CDR3 protein, CDR3 DNA. The D gene is left open where the match is weak. Only part of the rows carry a size: once, few, many, or a class if the clone is expanded.

TRBJ1-6	TRBV5-4	.	.	CASSSGQRNSPLHF	TGTGCCAGCAGCTCAGGACAGAGGAATTCACCCCTCCACTTT
TRBJ2-7	TRBV7-9	.	TRBD2	CASSLGGGYEQYF	TGTGCCAGCAGCTTAGGCGGGGGCTACGAGCAGTACTTC
TRBJ1-4	TRBV7-9	.	.	CASSLMGSEKLFF	TGTGCCAGCAGCTTAATGGGGAGCGAAAAACTGTTTTTT
TRBJ2-7	TRBV4-2	.	.	CASSQDAGTYEQYF	TGTGCCAGCAGCCAAGATGCCGGGACCTACGAGCAGTACTTC
TRBJ2-7	TRBV7-7	.	TRBD2	CASSLAGGYEQYF	TGTGCTAGCAGCTTAGCGGGAGGTTACGAGCAGTACTTC
TRBJ1-3	TRBV6-6	.	.	CASSYFSGNTIYF	TGTGCCAGCAGTTACTTCTCTGGAAACACCATATATTTT
TRBJ2-3	TRBV19	.	.	CATRLGSASHTQYF	TGTGCCACTAGACTAGGTAGCGCGAGCCATACGCAGTATTTT
TRBJ2-7	TRBV25-1	.	.	CASRPTGSYTYEQYF	TGTGCCAGCAGACCCACGGGGTCTTATACCTACGAGCAGTACTTC
TRBJ2-1	TRBV13	.	TRBD2	CASSLRTAGDFNEQFF	TGTGCCAGCAGCTTACGCACGGCGGGGGACTTCAATGAGCAGTTCTTC
TRBJ2-1	TRBV7-6	.	.	CASSPRGRARYNEQFF	TGTGCCAGCAGCCCTAGGGGGAGGGCCAGGTACAATGAGCAGTTCTTC
TRBJ2-7	TRBV19	once	TRBD2	CASTPSRLAADEQYF	TGTGCCAGTACCCCATCCCGACTAGCGGCTGACGAGCAGTACTTC
TRBJ2-3	TRBV6-6	.	.	CASMRGPSQGTDTQYF	TGTGCCAGCATGCGAGGACCTTCGCAGGGCACAGATACGCAGTATTTT
TRBJ2-1	TRBV9	.	TRBD1	CASSAGQGRDNEQFF	TGTGCCAGCAGCGCGGGACAGGGGAGGGACAATGAGCAGTTCTTC
TRBJ1-1	TRBV5-1	few	.	CASSLEQDTEAFF	TGCGCCAGCAGCTTGGAACAGGACACTGAAGCTTTCTTT
TRBJ2-7	TRBV6-5	.	TRBD2	CASSATSGVRVEQYF	TGTGCCAGCAGTGCAACTAGCGGGGTCCGGGTGGAGCAGTACTTC
TRBJ2-5	TRBV6-5	.	.	CASSSTGLQYF	TGTGCCAGCAGTTCCACGGGACTTCAGTACTTC
TRBJ2-7	TRBV28	once	.	CASRRQFSYEQYF	TGTGCCAGCAGACGACAGTTCTCCTACGAGCAGTACTTC
TRBJ1-1	TRBV28	.	.	CASSSGNTEAFF	TGTGCCAGCAGTTCAGGGAACACTGAAGCTTTCTTT
TRBJ2-2	TRBV7-2	.	.	CASSLRGLATLGPGELFF	TGTGCCAGCAGCTTGAGGGGCCTAGCAACCCTAGGACCCGGGGAGCTGTTTTTT
TRBJ2-2	TRBV2	.	.	CASNVVGNTGELFF	TGTGCCAGCAATGTGGTCGGTAACACCGGGGAGCTGTTTTTT
TRBJ1-2	TRBV28	.	.	CASTETGDYGYTF	TGTGCCAGCACCGAGACCGGCGACTATGGCTACACCTTC
TRBJ2-1	TRBV5-1	.	TRBD2	CASSLGTSGAYNEQFF	TGCGCCAGCAGCTTGGGGACTAGCGGAGCTTACAATGAGCAGTTCTTC
TRBJ2-3	TRBV7-2	.	.	CASRPGSSTDTQYF	TGTGCCAGCCGCCCCGGCTCTAGCACAGATACGCAGTATTTT
TRBJ2-1	TRBV27	.	.	CASRPRTVSYNEQFF	TGTGCCAGCAGACCTCGGACAGTCTCCTACAATGAGCAGTTCTTC
TRBJ2-3	TRBV5-1	.	TRBD2	CASSLVGREGTDTQYF	TGCGCCAGCAGCTTGGTGGGGCGGGAGGGCACAGATACGCAGTATTTT
TRBJ2-2	TRBV28	.	.	CASWAGTGELFF	TGTGCCAGCTGGGCGGGGACCGGGGAGCTGTTTTTT
TRBJ1-5	TRBV2	.	TRBD1	CASSEEGAQPQHF	TGTGCCAGCAGTGAAGAGGGGGCCCAGCCCCAGCATTTT
TRBJ2-7	TRBV11-2	.	TRBD2	CASSFGGYEQYF	TGTGCCAGCAGCTTCGGGGGGTACGAGCAGTACTTC
TRBJ2-7	TRBV28	.	.	CASSLYQREQYF	TGTGCCAGCAGTTTATATCAACGGGAGCAGTACTTC
TRBJ1-1	TRBV28	.	.	CASSLSGSRGAFF	TGTGCCAGCAGTTTATCAGGGTCCCGAGGAGCTTTCTTT
TRBJ1-2	TRBV7-3	many	.	CASSLGRGYGYTF	TGTGCCAGCAGCTTGGGGCGAGGCTATGGCTACACCTTC
TRBJ2-2	TRBV28	.	.	CASRVSRASFSGELFF	TGTGCCAGCAGGGTCTCCAGGGCGTCTTTCTCCGGGGAGCTGTTTTTT
TRBJ1-2	TRBV28	.	.	CASSPEGQPYGYTF	TGTGCCAGCAGTCCGGAAGGGCAGCCCTATGGCTACACCTTC
TRBJ2-1	TRBV29-1	.	.	CSVVLGGNEQFF	TGCAGCGTTGTGTTAGGCGGGAATGAGCAGTTCTTC
TRBJ2-1	TRBV10-2	.	TRBD2	CACQAVTGTSGSYEQFF	TGCGCCTGCCAGGCCGTAACCGGGACTAGCGGGAGTTACGAGCAGTTCTTC
TRBJ2-5	TRBV2	.	.	CASSELYLQETQYF	TGTGCCAGCAGTGAGTTGTACCTTCAAGAGACCCAGTACTTC
TRBJ2-7	TRBV12-5	.	.	CASGLVNEQYF	TGTGCTAGTGGTTTGGTAAACGAGCAGTACTTC
TRBJ2-1	TRBV11-3	once	.	CASSPFRTESSYNEQFF	TGTGCCAGCAGCCCATTCCGGACAGAGAGCTCCTACAATGAGCAGTTCTTC
TRBJ2-7	TRBV6-5	.	.	CASSYSLEGSTEQYF	TGTGCCAGCAGTTACTCGTTGGAGGGGAGTACTGAGCAGTACTTC
TRBJ1-6	TRBV7-6	.	.	CASSGTGNSPLHF	TGTGCCAGCAGCGGGACGGGGAATTCACCCCTCCACTTT
TRBJ2-1	TRBV29-1	.	TRBD1	CSALGQGSYNEQFF	TGCAGCGCCCTGGGACAGGGCTCCTACAATGAGCAGTTCTTC
TRBJ1-1	TRBV10-3	.	.	CAIRMGGTEAFF	TGTGCCATCAGGATGGGGGGAACTGAAGCTTTCTTT
TRBJ1-2	TRBV4-3	.	.	CASSQDAAYRNTNYGYTF	TGCGCCAGCAGCCAAGACGCGGCATACAGGAATACTAACTATGGCTACACCTTC
TRBJ1-1	TRBV6-5	.	.	CATYRVMNTEAFF	TGTGCCACGTACAGGGTAATGAACACTGAAGCTTTCTTT
TRBJ2-2	TRBV11-3	.	TRBD2	CASSQGGLAISNTGELFF	TGTGCCAGCAGCCAGGGGGGACTAGCGATTTCGAACACCGGGGAGCTGTTTTTT
TRBJ2-7	TRBV2	.	TRBD2	CASKSGLAGEEQYF	TGTGCCAGCAAATCGGGACTAGCGGGAGAAGAGCAGTACTTC
TRBJ1-4	TRBV6-5	.	.	CASSSPRSETNEKLFF	TGTGCCAGCAGTTCCCCTCGGTCGGAAACTAATGAAAAACTGTTTTTT
TRBJ1-1	TRBV11-2	.	TRBD1	CASSLAQGARDTEAFF	TGTGCCAGCAGCTTAGCCCAGGGGGCTAGGGACACTGAAGCTTTCTTT
TRBJ2-3	TRBV9	.	.	CASSVDGGADTQYF	TGTGCCAGCAGCGTAGACGGGGGCGCAGATACGCAGTATTTT
TRBJ2-1	TRBV7-2	.	TRBD2	CASSLGLAVEQFF	TGTGCCAGCAGCCTGGGACTAGCGGTTGAGCAGTTCTTC
TRBJ2-5	TRBV5-1	.	TRBD2	CASSPGLAGVVTQYF	TGCGCCAGCAGCCCGGGACTAGCGGGAGTCGTGACCCAGTACTTC
TRBJ2-5	TRBV5-1	.	.	CASSLALLQETQYF	TGCGCCAGCAGCTTGGCCTTACTCCAAGAGACCCAGTACTTC
TRBJ2-3	TRBV15	.	TRBD2	CATSRSGLAGASTDTQYF	TGTGCCACCAGCAGATCGGGACTAGCGGGTGCTAGCACAGATACGCAGTATTTT
TRBJ2-7	TRBV14	once	.	CASSRDRSSSYEQYF	TGTGCCAGCAGCCGTGACAGGAGTAGCTCCTACGAGCAGTACTTC
TRBJ2-2	TRBV7-8	.	TRBD1	CASTRDRWDTGELFF	TGTGCCAGCACCCGGGACAGGTGGGACACCGGGGAGCTGTTTTTT
TRBJ2-2	TRBV2	.	.	CASVYSGTGELFF	TGTGCCAGCGTTTATAGCGGCACCGGGGAGCTGTTTTTT
TRBJ2-7	TRBV6-1	.	.	CASNRGGTNSYEQYF	TGTGCCAGCAACCGTGGCGGGACCAACTCCTACGAGCAGTACTTC
TRBJ1-4	TRBV15	.	.	CATSRDEKGVEEKLFF	TGTGCCACCAGCAGAGATGAAAAAGGGGTCGAGGAAAAACTGTTTTTT